The next 8 T cell receptor beta chains were all read from a single sample in a study of shared clonotypes between healthy human individuals. The repertoire was sequenced with immunoSEQ multiplex PCR; TCRdb's copy has only in-frame clones and lacks some. The table shows hundreds of thousands of clones, with about 76% occurring only once. Sequences were obtained from PBMCs. These receptors were collected from a woman in her forties in good health. Some clones in this sample may be carry-over from other donors' samples.

This rearrangement joins TRBV27 to TRBJ2-5; TRBD1 matches at 10 bases. CDR1 and CDR2 (germline): MNHEY, SMNVEV (reference sequence). There are 15 residues in the CDR3. Trimming at V came to 2 bases and at J to 6 bases, leaving 6 bases not matched to a gene. The CDR3 DNA reads TGTGCCAGCAGTTTAACGGGACAGGGGAGGCAGACCCAGTACTTC. It specifies CASSLTGQGRQTQYF.

V usage is TRBV4-1 and J usage is TRBJ2-5, with 8 bases that match TRBD2. V lost 4 bases, J lost 11 bases, and 18 bases stayed unmatched. The CDR3 sequence is 16 residues long. The V gene's germline CDR1 is MGHRA and CDR2 YSYEKL. The CDR3 sequence is CASSRTPGLAQLGQYF. Here the CDR3 DNA reads TGCGCCAGCAGCCGCACGCCCGGACTAGCTCAACTCGGTCAGTACTTC.

This rearrangement joins TRBV2 to TRBJ2-6; D gene unclear. This CDR3 is 14 amino acids long. Germline CDR1 and CDR2: SNHLY and FYNNEI. Trimming left V 7 bases short and J 8 bases short, with 15 bases between. The CDR3 reads CASIRQSHSNVLTF. The CDR3 DNA is TGTGCCAGCATAAGGCAGAGCCATTCCAACGTCCTGACTTTC.

The CDR3 loop reads CASSQELGDRSGNTIYF. CDR3 in DNA: TGTGCCAGCAGCCAAGAGTTGGGCGACCGCTCTGGAAACACCATATATTTT. The gene calls are TRBV4-2 and TRBJ1-3; no definite D call. This CDR3 is built from 17 residues. V gave up 0 bases and J gave up 0 bases, with 12 bases separating them. The germline gives CDR1 LGHNA, CDR2 YNFKEQ.

The chain carries TRBV7-2 and TRBJ2-7, with a tentative D call TRBD2 (5 bases). The CDR3 covers 15 residues. The germline gives CDR1 SGHTA, CDR2 FQGNSA. V gave up 5 bases and J gave up 4 bases, with 18 bases separating them. The chain's CDR3 is CASSPTRDLVYEQYF. The CDR3 bases are TGTGCCAGCAGCCCGACCCGGGATTTAGTGTACGAGCAGTACTTC.

The J gene is TRBJ1-5, the V gene TRBV7-9; 10 positions agree with TRBD1. CDR3 size: 17 residues. Trimming cost V 3 bases and J 0 bases; bases outside gene matches: 5. CDR1 is SEHNR, CDR2 FQNEAQ, per germline (reference sequence). In nucleotides, the CDR3 is TGTGCCAGCAGCTTGGGACAGGGGATTTCTAGCAATCAGCCCCAGCATTTT. Translated: CASSLGQGISSNQPQHF.

The CDR3 reads CASSRQGGEQYF. CDR3 nucleotide sequence: TGTGCCAGCAGCCGACAGGGGGGCGAGCAGTACTTC. V is TRBV7-8 and J is TRBJ2-7; 9 bases map to TRBD1. Unmatched junction bases numbered 2, after V lost 5 bases and J lost 6 bases. CDR1 and CDR2 from the germline V gene are SGHVS and FQNEAQ. The CDR3 runs 12 residues. The full variable domain, rest sourced from reference TRBV7-8 and TRBJ2-7, is GAGVSQSPRYKVAKRGQDVALRCDPISGHVSLFWYQQALGQGPEFLTYFQNEAQLDKSGLPSDRFFAERPEGSVSTLKIQRTQQEDSAVYLCASSRQGGEQYFGPGTRLTVT.

This chain uses TRBV29-1 with TRBJ1-4; D ambiguous. The CDR3 is 13 residues long. V lost 6 bases, J lost 7 bases, and 15 bases lay in between. Germline V gives CDR1 SQVTM, CDR2 ANQGSEA. The CDR3 sequence: CSVARVSSEKLFF. The CDR3 coding sequence is TGCAGCGTCGCCCGGGTCTCGAGTGAAAAACTGTTTTTT. The whole variable domain, remainder taken from reference TRBV29-1 and TRBJ1-4, is SAVISQKPSRDICQRGTSLTIQCQVDSQVTMMFWYRQQPGQSLTLIATANQGSEATYESGFVIDKFPISRPNLTFSTLTVSNMSPEDSSIYLCSVARVSSEKLFFGSGTQLSVL.